This T cell receptor beta chain was profiled in a study of blood T cell repertoires in COVID-19. Study at large: The United States, Italy and Spain provided the acute and convalescent COVID-19 samples. From T cells, B-cell-depleted T cells, or PBMCs came the material, which was cDNA or gDNA.

The V gene's germline CDR1 is SGHRS and CDR2 YFSETQ. The CDR3 has 17 residues. V was cut by 1 base and J by 3 bases, with 19 bases left in between. Only one count was recorded for this clone. Original data processing: Amplification with reference gene primers provided the estimates of nucleated cell counts. Only in-frame clones appear in the TCRdb table, and some are missing; sequencing was by immunoSEQ multiplex PCR. That table is the source of V, J and clone size, and D and trimming were worked out from the DNA. The sample contains 70,000 to 95,000 clones, 85% of which appear only once. The source of this sequence is a woman aged 70-85 years with active or convalescent COVID-19. This rearrangement joins TRBV5-1 to TRBJ1-2, with D hard to call. The sample taken for sequencing was peripheral blood. The CDR3 DNA is TGCGCCAGCAGCTTGAATAGAGGCGCCGCGGGAGACTATGGCTACACCTTC. Translated: CASSLNRGAAGDYGYTF.